The present T cell receptor (beta chain) was sequenced within a study of beta chain features in type 1 diabetes (dated by TCRdb to about 2018). In terms of the full investigation: Patients and healthy donors did not differ in mean age, gender distribution, total cell number or subset yield. Naive and central memory subsets were obtained from all 28 donors, but regulatory and stem cell-like memory subsets were isolated from only 8 patients and about 8 healthy donors. The study compared TCRB repertoires of sorted circulating CD4+ T cell subsets between recently diagnosed type 1 diabetes patients and matched healthy donors. A total of roughly 100 million sorted cells were examined across all samples, and the number of cells per subset was strongly correlated with RNA yield. General study outcomes and caveats: Because small numbers of individuals were included in the HLA sub-analyses, any influence of HLA type on TCRB rearrangement was left unresolved. Type 1 diabetes patients showed a moderate but significant shortening of TCRB CDR3 length in all four CD4+ subsets. At VDJ recombination sites, patients with type 1 diabetes made fewer insertions and deleted more nucleotides, a pattern implying thymic rearrangement abnormalities. PCR might favor shorter templates, but patient and control samples were amplified and corrected together, so any skew would affect both groups equally. Because cDNA was sequenced instead of genomic DNA, activated cells with high expression could be over-represented, although the groups did not differ in activation or CD3 levels. The naive, central memory and regulatory TCRB repertoires appeared to resemble one another more closely among patients than among healthy donors.

The High Capacity cDNA Reverse Transcription Kit was used to reverse transcribe all of the isolated RNA, meaning that expressed TCRB transcripts were what got sequenced. Naive, central memory and regulatory T cell samples underwent deep immunoSEQ sequencing, averaging about 3.3 million total reads per sample. After sorted cells were lysed in RLT buffer, RNA was extracted with DNase-treated RNeasy Micro or Mini kits, with the choice depending on cell number. To prevent cross-contamination, every cell subset was processed on its own, while patient and healthy donor samples were processed together. The immunoSEQ multiplex PCR was used to amplify TCRB sequences from cDNA, yielding 87-bp fragments that span the CDR3 region. The amplicons were sequenced using the Illumina HiSeq platform. As for the authors' bioinformatics: Synthetic template baselines were used to correct PCR bias computationally, reads within Hamming distance 2 were collapsed together, and singletons that could not be merged were discarded. Reads were aligned against IMGT to assign V, D and J genes, CDR3 length and insertions or deletions at six rearrangement sites. Within each subset, clonotype counts were normalized to sorted cell number, and only after that were true diversity and Gini coefficients computed with the tcR R package. Repertoire sharing was quantified using the overlap coefficient calculated on TCRB nucleotide sequences. Out-of-frame TCRB sequences from naive cells were analyzed to stand in for the pre-selection repertoire. Imported from immuneACCESS, the table was reduced by TCRdb to in-frame sequences with V and J called. These copies leave out some clones; in studies compared against another copy, an unresolved V gene accounts for under half, and the cause of the remainder is not known. V and J calls and clone size are given by that table; D and trimming were obtained from the DNA. The sample table lists hundreds of thousands of clones, about 14% of them with a count of one. The biggest ten clones account for around 0.095% of the sample.

This clone has only a few counts. The clone's antigen remains unknown. There are no base qualities to consult, and no much larger clone falls within one base. Each donor gave one peripheral blood draw, approximately 120 mL on average, collected into heparinised tubes. Using a panel that included CD45RO, CCR7, CD25, CD127, CD95 and CD27, naive, central memory, regulatory and stem cell-like memory CD4+ T cells were sorted on a BD FACSAria II. All sorted populations exceeded 95% purity. PBMCs were separated immediately by Lymphoprep density gradient centrifugation and were stained directly, without being cultured. So that batch effects would be minimized, each experiment stained and sorted samples in pairs, pairing one healthy donor with one patient. V is pared back by 3 bases and J by 12 bases, with 15 bases lying between the germline termini. Via the germline V gene, CDR1 is SGHDN and CDR2 FVKESK. Inclusive of the bounding cysteine and phenylalanine, the CDR3 is 12 residues long. The kept DNA is CDR3 alone, 36 bases in frame from the first base.

In this chain, TRBV14 is recombined with TRBJ2-7, with a tentative D gene TRBD2 over 6 matching bases. The sequencing sample was made of naive CD4+ T cells from blood. According to the study, the label for this sample's cell subset or site signals: true naive CD4+ T cells. This receptor was taken from a man younger than 30 in good health. The nucleotide sequence reads as follows: TGTGCCAGCAGCCATCGGGACTTAACGCGGTACTTC. This sequence encodes CASSHRDLTRYF.